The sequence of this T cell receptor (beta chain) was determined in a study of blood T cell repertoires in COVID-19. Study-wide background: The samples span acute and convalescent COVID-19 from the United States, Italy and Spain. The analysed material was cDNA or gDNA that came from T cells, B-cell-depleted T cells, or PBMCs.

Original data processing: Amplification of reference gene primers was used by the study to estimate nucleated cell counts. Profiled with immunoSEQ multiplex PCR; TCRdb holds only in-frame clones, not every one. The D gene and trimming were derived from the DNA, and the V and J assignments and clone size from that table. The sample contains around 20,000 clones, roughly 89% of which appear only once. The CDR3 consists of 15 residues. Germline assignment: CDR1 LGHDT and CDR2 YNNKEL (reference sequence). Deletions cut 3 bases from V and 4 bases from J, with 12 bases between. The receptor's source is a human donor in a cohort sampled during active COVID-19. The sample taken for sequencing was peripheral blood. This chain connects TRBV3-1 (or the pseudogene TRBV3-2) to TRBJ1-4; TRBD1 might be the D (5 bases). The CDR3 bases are TGTGCCAGCAGCCATGCTCCAGGGATTAATGAAAAACTGTTTTTT. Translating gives CASSHAPGINEKLFF.